A single sample gave rise to the 17 T cell receptor beta chains below, sequenced in a study of shared clonotypes between healthy human individuals. Using immunoSEQ multiplex PCR, the repertoire was profiled, and TCRdb retains in-frame clones only, with some absent. The sample yields about 2.1 million clones, approximately 92% seen once. Only CD45RO-negative cells positively selected for CCR7 counted as naive CD8 cells, so terminally differentiated effector memory CD45RA+ cells were excluded. Sequenced input: naive CD8+ T cells from PBMCs. Every receptor here comes from a man aged 18 to 30 in good health. Some clones in this sample may be carry-over from other donors' samples.

V gene TRBV7-5 combines with J gene TRBJ2-7; the table's D gene call, TRBD1, was not cross checked with the DNA. TRBV7-5 is designated a pseudogene. CDR3 length: 17 amino acids. The CDR3 region has the DNA TGTGTCAGAAGTTCCGGACAGTCCTCATTCTTATGCTACGAGCAGTACTTC. Protein product: CVRSSGQSSFLCYEQYF.

Notes on this clone: Other DNA sequences in this specimen translate into the identical CDR3. V is TRBV10-1 and J is TRBJ2-7; a weak D match, TRBD1 (5 bases). There are 13 residues in the CDR3. Germline-derived CDR1 and CDR2 are WNHNN and SYGVQD (reference sequence). Trimming removed 0 bases from V and 4 bases from J, with 7 bases in between. The CDR3 DNA reads TGCGCCAGCAGTGAGTCTAAGGGGTACGAGCAGTACTTC. As protein: CASSESKGYEQYF.

The chain employs TRBV7-2 and TRBJ2-1, with D maybe TRBD2 (5 bases). Germline V gene lookup returns CDR1 SGHTA and CDR2 FQGNSA. This CDR3 is built from 19 residues. Trimming shortened V by 6 bases and J by 7 bases, and 31 bases separated the two germline ends. In nucleotides, the CDR3 is TGTGCCAGCAGTCGTCCTGTTGAGGCGGGTGGATTCCTTGGGAATGAGCAGTTCTTC. This translates into CASSRPVEAGGFLGNEQFF.

The rearrangement uses TRBV13 and TRBJ1-2; the D is unclear. V was trimmed by 1 base and J by 8 bases, leaving 11 bases between them. The CDR3 loop spans 13 amino acids. Germline V CDR1 and CDR2: PRHDT, FYEKMQ (reference sequence). CDR3 residues: CASSLEGSLGYTF. CDR3 bases: TGTGCCAGCAGCTTAGAGGGCTCGCTGGGCTACACCTTC.

The gene calls are TRBV27 and TRBJ2-7, with D maybe TRBD2 (5 bases). V was clipped by 4 bases and J by 6 bases, with 16 bases between them. This CDR3 contains 14 residues. The germline CDR1 and CDR2 sequences are MNHEY and SMNVEV (reference sequence). CDR3 in DNA: TGTGCCAGCAGTTATCTTGTGGAGGCGAGCGAGCAGTACTTC. It encodes CASSYLVEASEQYF.

The chain uses TRBV27 and TRBJ2-7, with 13 bases aligning to TRBD2. CDR1 and CDR2 from the germline V gene are MNHEY and SMNVEV (reference sequence). V lost 8 bases, J lost 7 bases, and 8 bases stayed unmatched. The CDR3 length is 14 residues. The CDR3 reads CASGQWGLAGEQYF. The CDR3 bases are TGTGCCAGCGGCCAATGGGGACTAGCGGGGGAGCAGTACTTC.

The chain links TRBV5-6 to TRBJ1-6; no clear D. CDR3 length: 15 amino acids. The V and J ends lost 0 bases and 8 bases respectively, with 12 bases between them. Germline lookup yields CDR1 SGHDT and CDR2 YYEEEE. CDR3 DNA: TGTGCCAGCAGCTTGGCCAGCCCACCCGATTCACCCCTCCACTTT. Its translation is CASSLASPPDSPLHF.

This clone showed up just once. This chain connects TRBV27 to TRBJ2-6, with D tentatively TRBD1 or TRBD2 (5 bases each). The ends were cut back, 6 bases at V and 1 base at J, with 13 bases in the middle. The germline V gene has CDR1 MNHEY and CDR2 SMNVEV (reference sequence). This CDR3 has 16 amino acids. This CDR3 reads CASSPGPPSGANVLTF. The CDR3 region has the DNA TGTGCCAGCAGCCCGGGACCGCCTTCTGGGGCCAACGTCCTGACTTTC.

The V and J genes are TRBV13 and TRBJ1-5, with 12 nucleotides matching TRBD1. The CDR3 is 18 residues long. The germline gives CDR1 PRHDT, CDR2 FYEKMQ (reference sequence). With 5 bases clipped from V and 2 bases from J, the junction kept 10 bases outside the gene matches. The CDR3 spells CASSDSGTGGLGNQPQHF. CDR3 bases: TGTGCCAGCAGCGACTCCGGGACAGGGGGCTTGGGCAATCAGCCCCAGCATTTT.

The CDR3 spells CASSQDRRGQGATYNQPQHF. Here the CDR3 DNA reads TGCGCCAGCAGCCAAGATCGGAGGGGACAGGGAGCCACTTACAATCAGCCCCAGCATTTT. The chain links TRBV4-1 to TRBJ1-5; the match to TRBD1 covers 9 bases. The trim removed 0 bases at V and 3 bases at J, leaving 15 bases unmatched. The CDR3 loop spans 20 amino acids. Germline V lookup: CDR1 MGHRA, CDR2 YSYEKL.

The rearrangement links TRBV27 to TRBJ2-7; D tentatively fits TRBD1 or TRBD2 (5 bases each). Trimming pared 5 bases from V and 4 bases from J, leaving 15 bases between. Per the germline V gene, CDR1 is MNHEY and CDR2 is SMNVEV (reference sequence). The CDR3 is made up of 14 amino acids. Here the CDR3 DNA reads TGTGCCAGCAGTCCCCGGGGCCTCCCATACGAGCAGTACTTC. Amino acid sequence: CASSPRGLPYEQYF.

This clone was detected only once. V and J are TRBV10-3 and TRBJ1-3; the D gene is possibly TRBD1 (5 bases). With 6 bases removed from V and 1 base from J, the gap between germline ends came to 16 bases. CDR1 and CDR2 (germline): ENHRY, SYGVKD. This CDR3 has 16 amino acids. CDR3 nucleotides: TGTGCCATCAGAGCGCAACAGGTTTCATCTGGAAACACCATATATTTT. It specifies CAIRAQQVSSGNTIYF.

The rearrangement joins TRBV27 to TRBJ1-2; D is possibly TRBD1 (6 bases). V shed 0 bases and J shed 8 bases, with 16 bases lying between them. The CDR3 has 15 residues. Germline values: CDR1 MNHEY, CDR2 SMNVEV (reference sequence). This CDR3 reads CASSLSWTDSWGYTF. CDR3 in DNA: TGTGCCAGCAGTTTATCCTGGACAGACTCTTGGGGCTACACCTTC.

This clone has a single count. The chain links TRBV7-8 to TRBJ2-3, with 12 bases fitting TRBD2. The CDR3 runs 18 residues. V dropped 5 bases and J dropped 2; count of bases not matched to a gene: 11. Germline CDR1 SGHVS, CDR2 FQNEAQ. The CDR3 reads CASSLTSGSFLITDTQYF. Here the CDR3 DNA reads TGTGCCAGCAGCCTGACTAGCGGGAGTTTTCTTATCACAGATACGCAGTATTTT.

This chain joins TRBV9 and TRBJ2-1; D is possibly TRBD1 or TRBD2 (5 bases each). The V gene's germline CDR1 is SGDLS and CDR2 YYNGEE. Trimming removed 3 bases at V and 7 bases at J, with 17 bases between. There are 15 residues in the CDR3. DNA of the CDR3: TGTGCCAGCAGCGCGGGACCACTCCGAATGAATGAGCAGTTCTTC. Translating gives CASSAGPLRMNEQFF.

With respect to this clone: Other nucleotide sequences in the sample specify the same CDR3. The rearrangement links TRBV10-2 to TRBJ2-7, with a tentative D call TRBD2 (5 bases). V was shortened by 8 bases and J by 6 bases, with 11 bases between the two germline ends. The germline CDR1 and CDR2 sequences are WSHSY and SAAADI. The CDR3 is made up of 11 amino acids. CDR3 in DNA: TGCGCCAGCTCCGATGGAGGCGAGCAGTACTTC. It is translated as CASSDGGEQYF.

The J gene is TRBJ1-5, the V gene TRBV29-1, with a weak D call TRBD1 (5 bases). The germline V gene has CDR1 SQVTM and CDR2 ANQGSEA. The CDR3 covers 12 residues. The V gene lost 3 bases and the J gene lost 3 bases, with 6 bases spanning the gap. CDR3 coding DNA: TGCAGCGTTGAGGGGGACAATCAGCCCCAGCATTTT. This translates into CSVEGDNQPQHF.